The 27 T cell receptor beta chains given below trace back to one sample, sequenced in a study of CD8+ T cells in alopecia areata. As for treatment: oral pan-JAK inhibitor, 5-10 mg twice daily. Reverse transcribed after extraction, RNA yielded cDNA as the sequencing template. Generated by immunoSEQ multiplex PCR, the TCRdb table keeps only in-frame clones and is missing some. The table lists about 150,000 clones, around half of them singletons, with less than 20% in the top ten. This specimen was CD8+ T cells sorted from blood, taken at week 4, from a patient treated with tofacitinib. The receptors derive from a human donor with alopecia areata.

V and J are TRBV25-1 and TRBJ2-5; D gene ambiguous. The DNA end lines up better with TRBJ2-7; the J call may be wrong. This CDR3 has 12 residues. The germline CDR1 and CDR2 sequences are MGHDK and SYGVNS. The CDR3 region has the DNA TGTGCCAGCAGTGAAGGCAAGGGCGAGCAGTACTTC. This codes for CASSEGKGEQYF.

The J gene is TRBJ2-6, the V gene TRBV9; 10 bases match TRBD1. The CDR3 has 19 residues. V shed 0 bases, J shed 0 bases, and the junction held 6 bases outside the gene matches. Germline CDR1 reads SGDLS; CDR2 reads YYNGEE. In DNA form, the CDR3 reads TGTGCCAGCAGCGTAGATATTCGGGACAGGGGCTCTGGGGCCAACGTCCTGACTTTC. Translated: CASSVDIRDRGSGANVLTF. Complete variable domain (other parts from reference TRBV9 and TRBJ2-6): DSGVTQTPKHLITATGQRVTLRCSPRSGDLSVYWYQQSLDQGLQFLIQYYNGEERAKGNILERFSAQQFPDLHSELNLSSLELGDSALYFCASSVDIRDRGSGANVLTFGAGSRLTVL.

The chain recombines TRBV19 with TRBJ1-5, with 9 bases identical to TRBD1. V gave up 3 bases and J gave up 9 bases; unmatched junction bases: 6. This CDR3 is built from 14 residues. CDR1 is LNHDA and CDR2 is SQIVND in the germline V gene (reference sequence). The CDR3 loop is CASSIPGQGLPQHF. CDR3 in DNA: TGTGCCAGTAGTATCCCGGGACAGGGCTTGCCCCAGCATTTT.

The rearrangement uses TRBV7-8 and TRBJ2-7; TRBD1 matches 9 bases. Germline values: CDR1 SGHVS, CDR2 FQNEAQ. The CDR3 has 13 residues. Trimming took 5 bases from V and 5 from J; bases not matched to a gene: 4. The CDR3 DNA reads as TGTGCCAGCAGCCCAGACAGGGGGAACGAGCAGTACTTC. Its protein product is CASSPDRGNEQYF.

The chain joins TRBV30 to TRBJ1-2; D is undetermined. Germline loops: CDR1 GTSNPN, CDR2 SVGIG (reference sequence). Trimming removed 2 bases from V and 6 bases from J, with 13 bases in between. The CDR3 sequence is 13 residues long. This CDR3 reads CAWSPQVRHGYTF. In DNA, the CDR3 is TGTGCCTGGAGTCCGCAGGTGAGGCATGGCTACACCTTC.

The chain couples TRBV29-1 to TRBJ2-7; TRBD2 matches at 7 bases. CDR1 SQVTM and CDR2 ANQGSEA come from the germline V gene. The CDR3 spans 12 residues. The J segment lost 5 bases and the V segment lost 2 bases, leaving 3 bases of the junction unmatched. The CDR3 region has the DNA TGCAGCGTTGAAATGGCGGGGGACGAGCAGTACTTC. Its protein product is CSVEMAGDEQYF.

The V call is TRBV7-8, the J call TRBJ1-2, with D perhaps TRBD1 (5 bases). The CDR3 covers 13 residues. The germline V gene encodes CDR1 SGHVS and CDR2 FQNEAQ. The V and J ends lost 2 bases and 7 bases respectively, with 11 bases between them. The CDR3 is CASSLTGGVGYTF. Here the CDR3 DNA reads TGTGCCAGCAGCTTAACGGGAGGGGTTGGCTACACCTTC.

V gene TRBV27 combines with J gene TRBJ2-7, with 7 bases aligning to TRBD2. This CDR3 contains 12 residues. Germline values: CDR1 MNHEY, CDR2 SMNVEV (reference sequence). The J segment lost 7 bases and the V segment lost 8 bases, leaving 8 bases of the junction unmatched. DNA for the CDR3: TGTGCCAGCGGGTACCGGGGAGGGGAGCAGTACTTC. It encodes CASGYRGGEQYF.

The gene calls are TRBV7-9 and TRBJ2-7, with a possible D match to TRBD2 (6 bases). The CDR3 runs 14 residues. V was shortened by 5 bases and J by 5 bases, with 16 bases between the two germline ends. Germline V gene sequence: CDR1 SEHNR, CDR2 FQNEAQ (reference sequence). This CDR3 is CASSPTMGLHEQYF. The CDR3 coding sequence is TGTGCCAGCAGCCCTACGATGGGACTGCACGAGCAGTACTTC.

This clone was detected a few times. This rearrangement joins TRBV30 to TRBJ1-4; D is uncertain. This CDR3 region has 15 residues. Per germline, CDR1 GTSNPN and CDR2 SVGIG (reference sequence). Between the trimmed V and J ends, which lost 5 bases and 6 bases, there was a span of 19 bases. The CDR3 region has the DNA TGTGCCTGGCCAATACATCTCCCCGGGGATGAAAAACTGTTTTTT. As protein: CAWPIHLPGDEKLFF.

V usage is TRBV23-1 and J usage is TRBJ2-2; D could derive from TRBD1 or TRBD2 (5 bases each). TRBV23-1 is labeled an ORF, and its function is uncertain. This CDR3 has 17 residues. The V end lost 4 bases, the J end lost 4 bases, and 19 bases lay between the germline ends. The CDR3 DNA is TGCGCCAGCAGTCGCCTCCCCCCTACTGGGGGCACCGGGGAGCTGTTTTTT. Translating gives CASSRLPPTGGTGELFF.

This clone has just a few counts. The CDR3 DNA reads TGTGCCTGGACCCCACGGTCAGCCAACACTGAAGCTTTCTTT. It encodes CAWTPRSANTEAFF. The genes are TRBV30 and TRBJ1-1, with D unclear. This CDR3 region has 14 residues. Per the germline V gene, CDR1 is GTSNPN and CDR2 is SVGIG (reference sequence). Between the trimmed V and J ends, which lost 4 bases and 2 bases, there was a span of 14 bases. The entire variable domain, with the rest obtained from reference TRBV30 and TRBJ1-1, is as follows: SQTIHQWPATLVQPVGSPLSLECTVEGTSNPNLYWYRQAAGRGLQLLFYSVGIGQISSEVPQNLSASRPQDRQFILSSKKLLLSDSGFYLCAWTPRSANTEAFFGQGTRLTVV.

The chain joins TRBV13 to TRBJ2-7; D call uncertain. Germline V gene data show CDR1 as PRHDT and CDR2 as FYEKMQ (reference sequence). The CDR3 has 13 residues. Between the trimmed V and J ends, which lost 0 bases and 3 bases, there was a span of 6 bases. This CDR3 reads CASSLGGNYEQYF. The CDR3 DNA follows: TGTGCCAGCAGCTTAGGAGGGAACTACGAGCAGTACTTC.

Only one count was recorded for this clone. The chain joins TRBV4-2 to TRBJ1-6; D gene unclear. Looked up from germline, CDR1 is LGHNA and CDR2 is YNFKEQ. V was shortened by 6 bases and J by 7 bases, with 13 bases between the two germline ends. This CDR3 contains 14 residues. CDR3 sequence (DNA): TGTGCCAGCAGTCTTATTGGTTCGAATTCACCCCTCCACTTT. This gives the protein CASSLIGSNSPLHF.

The chain carries TRBV19 and TRBJ2-7; maybe TRBD1 (8 bases). This CDR3 is built from 14 residues. Trimming took 4 bases from V and 2 from J, leaving 12 bases between them. Looked up from germline, CDR1 is LNHDA and CDR2 is SQIVND (reference sequence). As DNA, the CDR3 is TGTGCCAGTAGTACTACAGGGGGGGCCTACGAGCAGTACTTC. It yields the protein CASSTTGGAYEQYF.

The chain recombines TRBV10-3 with TRBJ2-4, with 9 bases identical to TRBD1. The CDR3 totals 17 residues. V dropped 3 bases and J dropped 8; count of bases not matched to a gene: 14. Germline loops: CDR1 ENHRY, CDR2 SYGVKD. The CDR3 DNA reads TGTGCCATCAGTGATCGCGGGACAGGGCTAGCCAAGGACATTCAGTACTTC. This gives the protein CAISDRGTGLAKDIQYF.

The chain is built from TRBV15 and TRBJ2-2; D may be TRBD1 (6 bases). Trimming left V 1 base short and J 1 base short, with 7 bases between. The length of the CDR3 is 15 residues. Germline V gene data show CDR1 as LNHNV and CDR2 as YYDKDF (reference sequence). The CDR3 sequence: CATSRVGGNTGELFF. In DNA form, the CDR3 reads TGTGCCACCAGCAGAGTAGGGGGGAACACCGGGGAGCTGTTTTTT.

This rearrangement joins TRBV9 to TRBJ2-1; D unresolved. This CDR3 spans 14 amino acids. The V gene lost 3 bases and the J gene lost 5 bases, with 12 bases spanning the gap. The germline V gene has CDR1 SGDLS and CDR2 YYNGEE. The DNA for the CDR3 is TGTGCCAGCAGCGCCTACGGACGGAACAATGAGCAGTTCTTC. This gives the protein CASSAYGRNNEQFF.

This clone was observed a handful of times. J is TRBJ1-2 and V is TRBV27; 7 bases line up with TRBD1. The V segment lost 3 bases and the J segment 5 bases; nucleotides outside the gene matches: 12. There are 16 residues in the CDR3. The germline V gene has CDR1 MNHEY and CDR2 SMNVEV (reference sequence). As DNA, the CDR3 is TGTGCCAGCAGTTTTTCGTATTCGCAGGGGGGTTATGGCTACACCTTC. It codes for CASSFSYSQGGYGYTF.

V and J are TRBV5-6 and TRBJ2-7; TRBD1 might be the D (5 bases). Germline loops: CDR1 SGHDT, CDR2 YYEEEE. The length of the CDR3 is 13 residues. Trimming took 0 bases from V and 5 from J, leaving 9 bases between them. The DNA for the CDR3 is TGTGCCAGCAGCTTGGAGGGGTTGGACGAGCAGTACTTC. Translated, it gives CASSLEGLDEQYF. Using reference TRBV5-6 and TRBJ2-7 for the parts outside the CDR3, the full variable domain is DAGVTQSPTHLIKTRGQQVTLRCSPKSGHDTVSWYQQALGQGPQFIFQYYEEEERQRGNFPDRFSGHQFPNYSSELNVNALLLGDSALYLCASSLEGLDEQYFGPGTRLTVT.

This clone showed up just a few times. The rearrangement uses TRBV6-1 and TRBJ1-2; D may be TRBD1 (6 bases). Trimming took off 6 bases at V and 3 bases at J, with 14 bases between the two ends. The CDR3 loop spans 14 amino acids. Germline loops: CDR1 MNHNS, CDR2 SASEGT. As DNA, the CDR3 is TGTGCCAGCAGCCCCGGGACAATTGACTATGGCTACACCTTC. Protein: CASSPGTIDYGYTF.

The gene calls are TRBV13 and TRBJ2-7, with D perhaps being TRBD1 or TRBD2 (5 bases each). This CDR3 spans 13 amino acids. V lost 5 bases and J lost 3, with 11 bases in between. Germline V lookup: CDR1 PRHDT, CDR2 FYEKMQ (reference sequence). CDR3 sequence: CASSPGTVYEQYF. In DNA, the CDR3 is TGTGCCAGCAGCCCGGGGACCGTCTACGAGCAGTACTTC.

This chain connects TRBV30 to TRBJ2-1; no firm D call. V was clipped by 4 bases and J by 0 bases, with 7 bases between them. The CDR3 covers 13 residues. Germline V gene sequence: CDR1 GTSNPN, CDR2 SVGIG (reference sequence). CDR3 coding DNA: TGTGCCTGGAACAGAGACTCCTACAATGAGCAGTTCTTC. This encodes CAWNRDSYNEQFF. The full variable domain, completed using reference TRBV30 and TRBJ2-1, is SQTIHQWPATLVQPVGSPLSLECTVEGTSNPNLYWYRQAAGRGLQLLFYSVGIGQISSEVPQNLSASRPQDRQFILSSKKLLLSDSGFYLCAWNRDSYNEQFFGPGTRLTVL.

The V gene is TRBV29-1, the J gene TRBJ2-1; the D is unclear. V was trimmed by 3 bases and J by 0 bases, leaving 9 bases between them. This CDR3 contains 14 residues. Looked up from germline, CDR1 is SQVTM and CDR2 is ANQGSEA. The CDR3 nucleotides read TGCAGCGTTGATGTCAGTAGCTCCTACAATGAGCAGTTCTTC. Encoded protein: CSVDVSSSYNEQFF.

The rearrangement links TRBV4-1 to TRBJ2-7; D is perhaps TRBD1 (5 bases). Germline V CDR1 and CDR2: MGHRA, YSYEKL. This CDR3 is 15 amino acids long. V lost 5 bases and J 3 bases, leaving 17 bases between the germline ends. This chain's CDR3 is CASSVGQGLLYEQYF. The CDR3, as DNA: TGCGCCAGCAGCGTCGGGCAGGGCTTGCTCTACGAGCAGTACTTC.

This clone was picked up a small number of times. V and J are TRBV27 and TRBJ2-3; possible D gene TRBD2, 6 bases. CDR3 size: 14 residues. CDR1 MNHEY and CDR2 SMNVEV come from the germline V gene (reference sequence). Trimming left V 3 bases short and J 5 bases short, with 12 bases between. CDR3 nucleotides: TGTGCCAGCAGTTTGGGCGGGGCTAGAGATACGCAGTATTTT. This sequence encodes CASSLGGARDTQYF.

This clone was picked up a small number of times. The rearrangement uses TRBV13 and TRBJ2-7; TRBD2 agrees at 7 bases. J gave up 6 bases and V 4 bases, and 9 bases lay outside the gene matches. This CDR3 is built from 14 residues. CDR1 and CDR2 from the germline V gene are PRHDT and FYEKMQ (reference sequence). CDR3 bases: TGTGCCAGCAGCTCCCTTGGGGGGGAGGGCGAGCAGTACTTC. It is translated as CASSSLGGEGEQYF.